The sample holds a few counts of the clone carrying this T cell receptor (beta chain). Germline V gene sequence: CDR1 SGHTA, CDR2 FQGTGA. V gave up 2 bases and J gave up 6 bases, with 16 bases separating them. There are 16 residues in the CDR3. These data belong to a study of blood T cell repertoires in COVID-19. Whole-study context: PBMCs, B-cell-depleted T cells, or T cells were the source of the cDNA or gDNA that made up the material.

Generated by immunoSEQ multiplex PCR, the TCRdb table keeps only in-frame clones and is missing some. Among 95,000 to 100,000 clones listed, around 87% were seen once. This rearrangement joins TRBV7-3 to TRBJ2-2; possibly TRBD2 for D (6 bases). Sequencing used peripheral blood. The receptor comes from a woman aged 30 to 39 with acute or convalescent COVID-19. The CDR3 coding sequence is TGTGCCAGCAGCTTAGGGGCGGGGCCTGGGGCCGGGGAGCTGTTTTTT. Its translation: CASSLGAGPGAGELFF.